This T cell receptor beta chain was recovered during a study of shared clonotypes between healthy human individuals (dated by TCRdb to about 2020). Context from the whole study: The cohort included a few men and a couple of women between 18 and 49 years of age. For each donor, three plates each were used for CD4 naive and CD4 memory, two plates were used for CD8 naive, and one plate was used for CD8 memory. Blood TCR repertoires of five healthy adults were deeply sequenced to estimate repertoire size and the extent of clonotype sharing between individuals. Different laboratories and diverse techniques were used to prepare libraries and sequence TCR repertoires, to increase sequencing depth and limit assay-specific biases. Per donor, leukapheresis produced somewhere between about 0.94 and 9.5 billion PBMCs.

Study-wide findings and limitations: Naive subsets generally had larger estimated clonotype richness than memory subsets. Incomplete sequencing was indicated by rarefaction of sorted-subset datasets, despite the large sequencing depth. Based on pairwise subsampling, the degree of clonotype sharing among donors was expected to be affected by sequencing depth. Compared with non-shared clonotypes, the clonotypes found in all four sorted-subset donors had higher generation probabilities. Sampling was limited to blood, and TCR repertoires in tissue likely differ from TCR repertoires in blood. Approximately 4.8% of naive CD4, approximately 3.7% of naive CD8, approximately 2% of memory CD4, and approximately 0.39% of memory CD8 clonotypes were shared across a few donors. The small number of donors limited the genetic and exposure-history diversity represented.

Taken from the germline V gene (reference sequence), the CDR1 and CDR2 loops are SEHNR and FQNEAQ. CDR3 length: 16 amino acids, cysteine to phenylalanine. Here the CDR3 DNA is all that survives: 48 bases in frame from base 1. At the junction V is shortened by 1 base and J by 3 bases, with 14 bases in between. CD8 naive samples were CD45RO-negative cells positively selected for CCR7, giving a CD45RA+CCR7+ population that excluded TemRA cells. The donors were healthy, HIV-negative adults with no recently reported acute infections or vaccinations. Every donor was a Caucasian adult living in Nashville, Tennessee, USA. Blood was obtained by leukapheresis, after which PBMCs were separated by Ficoll-Histopaque density gradient centrifugation and cryopreserved in liquid nitrogen vapor phase. Analytical flow cytometry was used to check the purity and quantity of each magnetically sorted T cell population. Genomic DNA was isolated from each sorted fraction and quantified by UV absorbance on a Nanodrop 2000c.

Using the deep immunoSEQ assay, multiplex PCR amplified TCR CDR3 regions from genomic DNA. Extracted genomic DNA from each cell subset was spread evenly across all wells of several immunoSEQ 96-well plates, with each plate serving as a replicate. Each replicate PCR for sorted subsets received approximately 220 ng genomic DNA, equal to about 30,000 T cell genomes. Purified libraries were quantified with a Qubit 3.0 fluorometer, sized on a Bioanalyzer 2100, and re-quantified with the KAPA Library Quantification kit. Every immunoSEQ 96-well plate was sequenced on a separate single-read 150-cycle Illumina NextSeq 550 flow cell. The study's own analysis went as follows. Because only junctional sequences without quality scores were contained in the immunoSEQ output, filtering matching that applied to full-length reads could not be performed. To assign V/J genes and CDR3, sequences were annotated using PyIR, a Python wrapper for IgBLAST v1.9, with IMGT germline references. Any read was removed if the V/J assignment was weak (E-value above 1e-6), the CDR3 was missing, or the read contained stop codons, out-of-frame junctions, or ambiguous translated residues. V3J clonotypes were defined by identical inferred V gene, J gene, and CDR3 amino acid sequence. Percentage overlap between repertoires was computed as shared unique clonotypes divided by the size of the smaller repertoire. Richness of each repertoire was evaluated using RTK rarefaction, the Chao1 estimator, and Recon v2.1 estimates of unobserved clonotypes. Generation probabilities were computed with OLGA for all TCRbeta clonotypes obtained by the gDNA method from several donors. TCRdb took over this immuneACCESS table, retaining in-frame rearrangements with V and J assigned. Such tables are incomplete; in checked studies, under half of the missing clones stem from an unresolved V gene, and the remainder is unexplained. The V and J calls and clone size are taken from that table; D and trimming were inferred from the DNA. This sample comprises around 2,000,000 clones, over 85% of them detected only once. The ten biggest clones cover 0.9% to 1.5% of the sample.

Comments on this clone: Its specific antigen is unknown. One base away there is no much larger clone; base qualities are not given.

Sequenced input: naive CD8+ T cells sorted from blood. This specimen's cell subset or site label, per the study, means: CD45RA+CCR7+. The V gene is TRBV7-9 and the J gene is TRBJ2-3; TRBD2 might be the D gene, on 6 matching bases. The clonotype was recovered from a man aged 18 to 29 in good health. The DNA reads as follows: TGTGCCAGCAGCTTAGGGTGGGACTCCATAACAGATACGCAGTATTTT. Its product reads: CASSLGWDSITDTQYF.